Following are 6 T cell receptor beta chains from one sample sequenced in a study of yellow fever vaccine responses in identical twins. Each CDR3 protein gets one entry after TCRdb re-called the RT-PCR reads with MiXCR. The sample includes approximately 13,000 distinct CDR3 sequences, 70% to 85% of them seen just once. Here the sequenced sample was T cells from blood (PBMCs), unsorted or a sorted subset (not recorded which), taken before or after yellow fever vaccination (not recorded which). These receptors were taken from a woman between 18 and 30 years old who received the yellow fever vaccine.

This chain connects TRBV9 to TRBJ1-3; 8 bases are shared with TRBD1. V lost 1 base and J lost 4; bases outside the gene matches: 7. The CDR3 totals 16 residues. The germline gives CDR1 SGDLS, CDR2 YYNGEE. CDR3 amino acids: CASSVQGAQGGNTIYF. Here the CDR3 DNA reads TGTGCCAGCAGCGTACAGGGGGCCCAGGGAGGAAACACCATATATTTT.

Here the CDR3 DNA reads TGTGCCAGCAGCCGACAACCCAGGGCTACCGGGGAGCTGTTTTTT. It codes for CASSRQPRATGELFF. This rearrangement joins TRBV7-9 to TRBJ2-2; a weak D match, TRBD1 (5 bases). Germline CDR1 reads SEHNR; CDR2 reads FQNEAQ (reference sequence). There are 15 residues in the CDR3. Trimming removed 5 bases at V and 5 bases at J, with 15 bases between. The entire variable domain, with the rest obtained from reference TRBV7-9 and TRBJ2-2, is as follows: DTGVSQNPRHKITKRGQNVTFRCDPISEHNRLYWYRQTLGQGPEFLTYFQNEAQLEKSRLLSDRFSAERPKGSFSTLEIQRTEQGDSAMYLCASSRQPRATGELFFGEGSRLTVL.

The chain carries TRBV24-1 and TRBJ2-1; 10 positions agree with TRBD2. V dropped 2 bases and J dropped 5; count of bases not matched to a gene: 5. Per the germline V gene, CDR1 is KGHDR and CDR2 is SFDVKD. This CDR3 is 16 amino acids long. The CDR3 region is CATSDYSGRFDNEQFF. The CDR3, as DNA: TGTGCCACCAGTGATTATAGCGGGAGGTTCGACAATGAGCAGTTCTTC.

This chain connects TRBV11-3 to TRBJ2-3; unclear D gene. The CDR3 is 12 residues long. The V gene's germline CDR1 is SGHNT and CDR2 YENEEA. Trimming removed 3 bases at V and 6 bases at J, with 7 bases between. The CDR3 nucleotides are TGTGCCAGCAGCTTCCGCTTCGATACGCAGTATTTT. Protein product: CASSFRFDTQYF. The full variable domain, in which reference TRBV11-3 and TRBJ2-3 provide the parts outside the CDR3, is EAGVVQSPRYKIIEKKQPVAFWCNPISGHNTLYWYLQNLGQGPELLIRYENEEAVDDSQLPKDRFSAERLKGVDSTLKIQPAELGDSAVYLCASSFRFDTQYFGPGTRLTVL.

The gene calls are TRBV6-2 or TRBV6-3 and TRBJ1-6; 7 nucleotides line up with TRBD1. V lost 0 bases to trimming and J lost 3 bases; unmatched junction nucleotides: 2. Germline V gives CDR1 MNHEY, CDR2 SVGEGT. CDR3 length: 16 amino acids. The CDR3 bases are TGTGCCAGCAGTTACTCACGGGACAGCTATAATTCACCCCTCCACTTT. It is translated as CASSYSRDSYNSPLHF.

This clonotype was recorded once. This CDR3 is CASSQYSYNSPLHF. The CDR3, as DNA: TGTGCCAGCAGCCAGTACTCCTATAATTCACCCCTCCACTTT. The chain couples TRBV3-1 to TRBJ1-6; no clear D gene. The CDR3 covers 14 residues. Germline assignment: CDR1 LGHDT and CDR2 YNNKEL (reference sequence). V was trimmed by 3 bases and J by 0 bases, leaving 3 bases between them.